The 12 T cell receptor beta chains in this list originate from one sample, sequenced in a study of OX40 agonist ivuxolimab in advanced cancers. TCRdb's copy holds only in-frame clones and misses some; the assay was immunoSEQ multiplex PCR. Altogether 40,000 or so clones are present, 82% being singletons, with the ten largest covering 6.5% to 8%. This specimen was CD4+ or CD8+ T cells sorted from blood, taken in a trial of the OX40 agonist ivuxolimab. All receptors come from an adult with an advanced solid tumor such as melanoma, head and neck, liver or kidney cancer.

This rearrangement joins TRBV30 to TRBJ1-2; tentative D call: TRBD1 (6 bases). This CDR3 has 14 residues. V was cut by 7 bases and J by 6 bases, with 21 bases left in between. Germline V gives CDR1 GTSNPN, CDR2 SVGIG (reference sequence). The CDR3 DNA is TGTGCCTCGTTAAGCGGGGGGCTTCTGAATGGCTACACCTTC. Its protein product is CASLSGGLLNGYTF.

This clone was detected only once. A read error is possible here, since a much larger clone lies one base away. The same CDR3 also results from other DNA sequences found in this sample. The rearrangement links TRBV6-6 to TRBJ1-6, with TRBD1 as a possible D gene (6 bases). The CDR3 has 13 amino acids. Germline values: CDR1 MNHNY, CDR2 SVGAGI (reference sequence). Trimming left V 6 bases short and J 8 bases short, with 11 bases between. CDR3: CASRKQGYSPLHF. The DNA for the CDR3 is TGTGCCAGCAGGAAGCAGGGGTATTCACCCCTCCACTTT.

The CDR3 loop reads CASSLAGYSYEQYF. The DNA for the CDR3 is TGTGCCAGCAGCTTAGCGGGTTACTCCTACGAGCAGTACTTC. The rearrangement joins TRBV7-9 to TRBJ2-7; D unclear. The CDR3 spans 14 residues. CDR1 and CDR2 (germline): SEHNR, FQNEAQ (reference sequence). Trimming removed 0 bases from V and 0 bases from J, with 6 bases in between.

The rearrangement uses TRBV30 and TRBJ1-3; unclear D gene. Trimming stripped 5 bases from V and 4 bases from J, with 18 bases between. Germline-derived CDR1 and CDR2 are GTSNPN and SVGIG (reference sequence). This CDR3 spans 15 amino acids. CDR3 protein: CAWGPRGIQGNTIYF. CDR3 in DNA: TGTGCCTGGGGTCCACGGGGAATACAGGGAAACACCATATATTTT. The full variable domain, its missing parts supplied by reference TRBV30 and TRBJ1-3, is SQTIHQWPATLVQPVGSPLSLECTVEGTSNPNLYWYRQAAGRGLQLLFYSVGIGQISSEVPQNLSASRPQDRQFILSSKKLLLSDSGFYLCAWGPRGIQGNTIYFGEGSWLTVV.

The rearrangement links TRBV6-6 to TRBJ2-7; maybe TRBD2 (6 bases). Germline V CDR1 and CDR2: MNHNY, SVGAGI (reference sequence). The CDR3 contains 13 residues. Trimming took 9 bases from V and 0 from J, leaving 12 bases between them. This CDR3 is CASLERVSYEQYF. The CDR3 DNA sequence: TGTGCCAGTCTGGAGCGGGTCTCCTACGAGCAGTACTTC.

The chain employs TRBV19 and TRBJ2-5, with 10 bases matching TRBD2. Germline values: CDR1 LNHDA, CDR2 SQIVND (reference sequence). This CDR3 spans 14 amino acids. J was trimmed by 4 bases and V by 5 bases; bases with no gene match: 4. The CDR3 reads CASSRLAGGETQYF. Written as DNA, the CDR3 is TGTGCCAGTAGTCGACTAGCGGGTGGAGAGACCCAGTACTTC.

The rearrangement links TRBV5-5 to TRBJ1-4, with D hard to call. The CDR3 extends over 14 amino acids. The V gene lost 4 bases and the J gene lost 6 bases, with 13 bases spanning the gap. Germline V gives CDR1 SGHKS, CDR2 YYEKEE (reference sequence). The CDR3 protein is CASSRGVFDEKLFF. In DNA form, the CDR3 reads TGTGCCAGCAGCCGCGGGGTGTTCGATGAAAAACTGTTTTTT.

In its sample, this clone ranks as medium-sized. The chain joins TRBV2 to TRBJ1-3, with TRBD1 matching over 7 bases. Germline assignment: CDR1 SNHLY and CDR2 FYNNEI. The CDR3 extends over 14 amino acids. The ends lost 5 bases at V and 4 bases at J; junction bases unmatched: 5. The CDR3 coding sequence is TGTGCCAGCAGTAACAGGGGAGGCGGAAACACCATATATTTT. This codes for CASSNRGGGNTIYF.

The CDR3 protein is CASSTGSGEQYF. CDR3 DNA sequence: TGTGCCTCATCGACAGGGTCTGGTGAGCAGTACTTC. This sequence joins TRBV30 and TRBJ2-7; 7 bases map to TRBD1. CDR1 and CDR2 from the germline V gene are GTSNPN and SVGIG (reference sequence). This CDR3 is built from 12 residues. Unmatched junction bases numbered 10, after V lost 7 bases and J lost 7 bases.

The gene calls are TRBV5-1 and TRBJ2-3; tentatively, D is TRBD1 or TRBD2 (5 bases each). The CDR3 has 15 residues. V gave up 3 bases and J gave up 4 bases, with 15 bases separating them. From germline, CDR1 is SGHRS and CDR2 YFSETQ. The CDR3 spells CASSWDPHGADTQYF. The CDR3 coding sequence is TGCGCCAGCAGCTGGGACCCCCACGGCGCAGATACGCAGTATTTT.

The chain carries TRBV6-6 and TRBJ2-3; TRBD2 matches 14 bases. Germline loops: CDR1 MNHNY, CDR2 SVGAGI (reference sequence). This CDR3 has 16 amino acids. The V and J ends lost 4 bases and 5 bases, in that order; junction bases with no gene match: 5. CDR3 sequence (DNA): TGTGCCAGCAGTTCCGGACTAGCGGGAGGTTTAGATACGCAGTATTTT. It is translated as CASSSGLAGGLDTQYF.

The chain combines TRBV18 with TRBJ2-3; 11 bases align to TRBD2. V was pared by 0 bases and J by 0 bases, with 5 bases of the junction left unmatched. The V gene's germline CDR1 is KGHSH and CDR2 LQKENI. This CDR3 is built from 18 residues. The CDR3, as DNA: TGTGCCAGCTCACCACCGACTAGCGGGATTATCAGCACAGATACGCAGTATTTT. Protein sequence: CASSPPTSGIISTDTQYF.